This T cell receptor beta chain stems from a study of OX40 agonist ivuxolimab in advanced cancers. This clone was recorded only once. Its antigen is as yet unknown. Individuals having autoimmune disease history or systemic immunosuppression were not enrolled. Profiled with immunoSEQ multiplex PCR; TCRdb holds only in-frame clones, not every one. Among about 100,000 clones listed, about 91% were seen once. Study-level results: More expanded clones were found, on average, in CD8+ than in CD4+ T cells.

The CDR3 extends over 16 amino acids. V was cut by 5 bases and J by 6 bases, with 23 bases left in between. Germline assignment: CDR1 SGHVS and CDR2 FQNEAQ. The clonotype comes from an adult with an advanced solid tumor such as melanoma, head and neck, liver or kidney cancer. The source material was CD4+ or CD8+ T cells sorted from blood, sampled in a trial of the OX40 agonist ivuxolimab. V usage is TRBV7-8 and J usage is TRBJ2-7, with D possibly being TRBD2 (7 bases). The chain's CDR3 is CASSVPSPGGGVEQYF. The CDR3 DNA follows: TGTGCCAGCAGCGTCCCCTCTCCGGGCGGGGGCGTCGAGCAGTACTTC.